This T cell receptor beta chain was identified in a study of cytotoxic CD8 clonotypes in ibrutinib-treated CLL. About the research overall: Responses comprised about 25 partial and 2 complete; at median about 68 months, around 14 remained remitted and about twelve progressed. Collecting the response samples happened after a median 12 months of treatment, with a range of 6 to 36.

Germline trimming cut 0 bases from V and 2 bases from J; bases unmatched to any gene: 2. This CDR3 has 16 residues. Germline V gives CDR1 SGHTA, CDR2 FQGNSA. Regarding the study as a whole: Clonality increased at ibrutinib response and stayed stable in sustained remission. At progression, however, it fell back toward baseline.

TCRdb keeps only in-frame clones here, not all; method: immunoSEQ multiplex PCR. Of about 120,000 clones listed, 58% are singletons. A remark on this clone: The target antigen is unknown.

The rearrangement joins TRBV7-2 to TRBJ2-2; 8 nucleotides agree with TRBD2. The clonotype was recovered from a human donor with chronic lymphocytic leukemia. The material sequenced was PBMCs, taken after 24 months of ibrutinib treatment. For the CDR3, the DNA is TGTGCCAGCAGCTTAGCGCGGGGGGTAAACACCGGGGAGCTGTTTTTT. Translated, it gives CASSLARGVNTGELFF.